This TCR beta chain was sequenced during a study of T cell repertoires in ileal Crohn's disease. Sequenced by immunoSEQ multiplex PCR; TCRdb stores in-frame clones only, minus some. The table has some 16,000 clones, over 80% seen once. The receptor comes from an adult with Crohn's disease. Sequencing used ileal tissue.

This CDR3 reads CASSQTAGYEQYF. The CDR3 DNA is TGTGCCAGCAGCCAGACAGCTGGCTACGAGCAGTACTTC. V and J are TRBV5-4 and TRBJ2-7; maybe TRBD1 (5 bases). Per germline, CDR1 SGHNT and CDR2 YYREEE (reference sequence). The CDR3 runs 13 residues. V lost 4 bases, J lost 3 bases, and 11 bases lay in between.